Listed below are T cell receptor beta chains from one sample, sequenced in a study of shared clonotypes between healthy human individuals. TCRdb keeps only in-frame clones here, not all; method: immunoSEQ multiplex PCR. The sample lists 500,000 to 650,000 clones, roughly four fifths occurring once. The sequencing input was PBMCs. All receptors come from a woman aged 40 to 50 in good health. Some clones in this sample may be carry-over from other donors' samples. CDR3s include the opening cysteine and the closing phenylalanine or tryptophan. A D gene is named only where the DNA matches it firmly. Part of the rows lack a size; the others show once, few, many or a class for expanded clones.

NA	TRBD2	TRBV2	TRBJ2-1	TGTGCCAGCAGTTCAGCGGGAGGGACATCCAATGAGCAGTTCTTC	CASSSAGGTSNEQFF
NA	NA	TRBV7-2	TRBJ2-7	TGTGCCAGCAGCCCACCCGGTCGACAGAGCTACGAGCAGTACTTC	CASSPPGRQSYEQYF
NA	TRBD2	TRBV5-1	TRBJ2-1	TGCGCCAGCAGCTTGCTTAGCGGGAGCAATGAGCAGTTCTTC	CASSLLSGSNEQFF
NA	NA	TRBV7-9	TRBJ2-5	TGTGCCAGCAGCTCAAGTTCACTACGAGAGACCCAGTACTTC	CASSSSSLRETQYF
NA	NA	TRBV28	TRBJ1-4	TGTGCCAGCAGTTCACAGGGTTATAAGGAAAAACTGTTTTTT	CASSSQGYKEKLFF
NA	TRBD2	TRBV7-7	TRBJ2-2	TGTGCTAGCAGCAAAAGGACTAGCGGTGGCACCGGGGAGCTGTTTTTT	CASSKRTSGGTGELFF
NA	NA	TRBV27	TRBJ1-6	TGTGCCCAGATGGCGGGGGCGCTGAGTTCACCCCTCCACTTT	CAQMAGALSSPLHF
NA	NA	TRBV19	TRBJ1-1	TGTGCCAGTAGTATTCAGGGAGACACTGAAGCTTTCTTT	CASSIQGDTEAFF
NA	TRBD2	TRBV7-9	TRBJ2-1	TGTGCCAGCAGCACCGGGACTAGGGCCAATGAGCAGTTCTTC	CASSTGTRANEQFF
NA	NA	TRBV2	TRBJ2-7	TGTGCCAGTTGTTTGGCGGGGGAGCAGTACTTC	CASCLAGEQYF
NA	NA	TRBV27	TRBJ2-7	TGTGCCAGCAGTTCCCCGAGGCGGATATCCCACGAGCAGTACTTC	CASSSPRRISHEQYF
NA	NA	TRBV6-4	TRBJ2-1	TGTGCCAGCAGTGAGGTAGCAGACCCTTATAATGAGCAGTTCTTC	CASSEVADPYNEQFF
NA	NA	TRBV6-1	TRBJ2-7	TGTGCCAGCAGTGAAGTTGCCGAGACCTACGAGCAGTACTTC	CASSEVAETYEQYF
NA	NA	TRBV7-2	TRBJ2-3	TGTGCCAGCAGCTTATACCGGGACACCGTTAGCACAGATACGCAGTATTTT	CASSLYRDTVSTDTQYF
NA	TRBD2	TRBV11-3	TRBJ2-1	TGTGCCAGCAGCTTAGGGACTAGCGGGGGTTACAATGAGCAGTTCTTC	CASSLGTSGGYNEQFF
NA	NA	TRBV10-3	TRBJ2-7	TGTGCCAGCAGCGTCTCTACGGACTCATCCTACGAGCAGTACTTC	CASSVSTDSSYEQYF
few	NA	TRBV19	TRBJ2-3	TGTGCCAGTAGTCGTCGGGCCGGCACAGATACGCAGTATTTT	CASSRRAGTDTQYF
NA	NA	TRBV11-2	TRBJ2-1	TGTGCCAGCAGCTTAGAACGCTTATACAATGAGCAGTTCTTC	CASSLERLYNEQFF
NA	NA	TRBV4-2	TRBJ1-1	TGTGCCAGCAGCCAGTATGGTGAAGCTTTCTTT	CASSQYGEAFF
once	NA	TRBV14	TRBJ1-2	TGTGCCAGCAGCCCTCGGGCGTCGAACTATGGCTACACCTTC	CASSPRASNYGYTF
NA	TRBD2	TRBV30	TRBJ2-3	TGTGCCTGGAAAGGGTTAGCGGGAAGGGGCACAGATACGCAGTATTTT	CAWKGLAGRGTDTQYF
many	NA	TRBV4-3	TRBJ2-6	TGCGCCAGCAGCCAAGATGGGGGGACAGGGGCCAACGTCCTGACTTTC	CASSQDGGTGANVLTF
NA	NA	TRBV11-2	TRBJ2-1	TGTGCCAGCAGCTTAGGAGGGGCGGGCGAGCAGTTCTTC	CASSLGGAGEQFF
NA	NA	TRBV5-1	TRBJ2-1	TGCGCCAGCAGCCTAGGGACTTACAATGAGCAGTTCTTC	CASSLGTYNEQFF
few	TRBD2	TRBV10-2	TRBJ2-5	TGCGCCAGCATAAGAGGCCCGGCGACTAGCCGTCGCCAAGAGACCCAGTACTTC	CASIRGPATSRRQETQYF
NA	TRBD2	TRBV29-1	TRBJ2-1	TGCAGCGTTGGAGCGGGAGGGCCCAATGAGCAGTTCTTC	CSVGAGGPNEQFF
NA	NA	TRBV7-9	TRBJ2-1	TGTGCCAGCAACACTCCCGTCGAGCAGTTCTTC	CASNTPVEQFF
NA	NA	TRBV30	TRBJ1-2	TGTGCCTGGACAGGGATACAAAACTATGGCTACACCTTC	CAWTGIQNYGYTF
many	NA	TRBV27	TRBJ2-5	TGTGCCAGCAGATTCTACAGTGGCGGGGAGACCCAGTACTTC	CASRFYSGGETQYF
NA	TRBD2	TRBV5-1	TRBJ2-5	TGCGCCAGCAGCTTGGGTGGCGGGAGGGCCCTAGAGACCCAGTACTTC	CASSLGGGRALETQYF
NA	TRBD2	TRBV30	TRBJ2-5	TGTGCCTGGAGTGTAGGCGGGAGGGACCAAGAGACCCAGTACTTC	CAWSVGGRDQETQYF
NA	NA	TRBV11-2	TRBJ2-5	TGTGCCAGCAGCTTGGTAGTACGGGAGACCCAGTACTTC	CASSLVVRETQYF
NA	TRBD1	TRBV29-1	TRBJ2-3	TGCAGCGTGGCCGGGACAGTCGTCACAGATACGCAGTATTTT	CSVAGTVVTDTQYF